This T cell receptor beta chain derives from a study of tumour-infiltrating T cells in Burkitt lymphoma. Across the whole study: Patients covered every epidemiological subtype of Burkitt lymphoma. Repertoire clonality predicted overall and progression-free survival.

The CDR3 sequence is 13 residues long. Germline V gene lookup returns CDR1 MNHEY and CDR2 SVGAGI. Trimming left V 6 bases short and J 5 bases short, with 10 bases between. Note on this clone: What it binds is unknown.

Study-wide points: Public clonotypes, several, appeared across numerous Burkitt lymphoma patients.

Here immunoSEQ multiplex PCR was the method, and the copy in TCRdb shows in-frame clones only, minus some. The sample has approximately 46,000 clones, 30% to 40% seen once. The sequencing input was tumor tissue. The chain joins TRBV6-5 to TRBJ2-2; D remains ambiguous. This receptor was taken from a human donor with Burkitt lymphoma. CDR3 DNA: TGTGCCAGCAGCATACTTAGAACCGGGGAGCTGTTTTTT. The encoded protein is CASSILRTGELFF.